This passage covers 19 T cell receptor beta chains from one sample sequenced in a study of beta chain features in type 1 diabetes. The whole isolated RNA underwent reverse transcription, so sequencing captured expressed TCRB transcripts. Using immunoSEQ multiplex PCR, the repertoire was profiled, and TCRdb retains in-frame clones only, with some absent. The data show 150,000 to 190,000 clones, 10% seen once. Their recognized antigens are unknown. Whole-study results and caveats: In all four CD4+ subsets, TCRB CDR3 length was significantly, moderately reduced in type 1 diabetes.

Sequencing was carried out using central memory CD4+ T cells from blood. These receptors were obtained from a man aged 25-40 years with type 1 diabetes.

This clone was observed a handful of times. The chain has TRBV7-8 and TRBJ1-1, with 8 nucleotides matching TRBD1. Germline lookup yields CDR1 SGHVS and CDR2 FQNEAQ. The CDR3 is 16 amino acids. The J segment lost 4 bases and the V segment lost 5 bases, leaving 12 bases of the junction unmatched. The CDR3, as DNA: TGTGCCAGCAGCCAACTGGGGGACAGGTTGGGCACTGAAGCTTTCTTT. Protein: CASSQLGDRLGTEAFF. Full variable domain (rest looked up from reference TRBV7-8 and TRBJ1-1): GAGVSQSPRYKVAKRGQDVALRCDPISGHVSLFWYQQALGQGPEFLTYFQNEAQLDKSGLPSDRFFAERPEGSVSTLKIQRTQQEDSAVYLCASSQLGDRLGTEAFFGQGTRLTVV.

This CDR3 reads CASSQDRARAEEKLFF. CDR3 bases: TGTGCCAGCAGCCAAGACCGGGCCAGGGCGGAGGAAAAACTGTTTTTT. The chain combines TRBV4-2 with TRBJ1-4; a weak D match, TRBD1 (5 bases). Trimming shortened V by 0 bases and J by 8 bases, and 16 bases separated the two germline ends. The germline V gene encodes CDR1 LGHNA and CDR2 YNFKEQ. CDR3 length: 16 residues.

This chain uses TRBV2 with TRBJ2-3, with D hard to call. This CDR3 contains 12 residues. Trimming took 2 bases from V and 11 from J, leaving 11 bases between them. Germline values: CDR1 SNHLY, CDR2 FYNNEI. CDR3: CASSETGSGQYF. The CDR3 DNA follows: TGTGCCAGCAGTGAAACTGGTTCAGGGCAGTATTTT.

This clone was counted a few times. The CDR3, as DNA: TGTGCCAGCAGCTTATCCAGCGGGAGCTCCTACGAGCAGTACTTC. Amino acids: CASSLSSGSSYEQYF. This sequence joins TRBV7-2 and TRBJ2-7, with TRBD2 matching over 8 bases. The CDR3 loop spans 15 amino acids. Germline loops: CDR1 SGHTA, CDR2 FQGNSA. Germline trimming cut 2 bases from V and 0 bases from J; bases unmatched to any gene: 3.

This clone showed up just a few times. The rearrangement joins TRBV19 to TRBJ2-1; 10 nucleotides line up with TRBD1. The CDR3 is 13 amino acids. After removal of 4 bases from V and 7 bases from J, the junction contained 1 base not matched to a gene. CDR1 is LNHDA, CDR2 SQIVND, per germline (reference sequence). The CDR3 coding sequence is TGTGCCAGTAGTACGGGACAGGGGAATGAGCAGTTCTTC. This gives the protein CASSTGQGNEQFF.

The sample holds a few counts of this clone. CDR3 nucleotides: TGTGCCAGCAGCTTACAAGCGGGAGATTACGAGCAGTACTTC. Its translation: CASSLQAGDYEQYF. The chain combines TRBV7-3 with TRBJ2-7, with 8 bases aligning to TRBD2. V was clipped by 2 bases and J by 4 bases; unmatched bases: 4. Germline-derived CDR1 and CDR2 are SGHTA and FQGTGA. The CDR3 length is 14 residues.

The chain joins TRBV28 to TRBJ1-2, with D maybe TRBD1 (5 bases). This CDR3 is 12 amino acids long. The V gene lost 6 bases and the J gene lost 6 bases, with 11 bases spanning the gap. CDR1 and CDR2 from the germline V gene are MDHEN and SYDVKM. CDR3: CASRQDSHGYTF. The CDR3 DNA follows: TGTGCCAGCAGACAAGACAGCCATGGCTACACCTTC.

This clone was seen only a few times. This chain joins TRBV6-1 and TRBJ2-2, with 13 bases identical to TRBD2. Germline loops: CDR1 MNHNS, CDR2 SASEGT. The CDR3 consists of 18 residues. The V gene end was trimmed by 4 bases and the J gene end by 7 bases; junction bases not matched to a gene: 12. The CDR3 region has the DNA TGTGCCAGCAGTGCCGGACTAGCGGGAGAGAGTGAGAGCGGGGAGCTGTTTTTT. Amino acid sequence: CASSAGLAGESESGELFF.

The chain carries TRBV7-2 and TRBJ2-3, with 8 bases fitting TRBD2. The CDR3 spans 15 residues. V shed 5 bases and J 5 bases; nucleotides not matched to a gene: 9. CDR1 SGHTA and CDR2 FQGNSA come from the germline V gene. The CDR3 reads CASSRRIAGKDTQYF. The DNA for the CDR3 is TGTGCCAGCAGCCGACGGATAGCGGGAAAAGATACGCAGTATTTT.

Only a few counts were recorded for this clone. The V call is TRBV7-3, the J call TRBJ1-1; D remains unclear. CDR1 is SGHTA, CDR2 FQGTGA, per germline. CDR3 length: 13 amino acids. Trimming took 4 bases from V and 2 from J, leaving 8 bases between them. Written as DNA, the CDR3 is TGTGCCAGCAGCTATACAGCTAACACTGAAGCTTTCTTT. Translation: CASSYTANTEAFF.

The gene calls are TRBV19 and TRBJ2-1; 10 nucleotides match TRBD2. The V and J ends lost 3 bases and 8 bases, in that order; junction bases with no gene match: 10. There are 16 residues in the CDR3. Germline CDR1 and CDR2: LNHDA and SQIVND (reference sequence). Here the CDR3 DNA reads TGTGCCAGTAGTATGGTATCTAGCGGGAGAGGCGATGAGCAGTTCTTC. This codes for CASSMVSSGRGDEQFF.

In its sample, this clone was seen many times. The chain links TRBV6-6 to TRBJ2-1, with 9 bases that match TRBD2. The CDR3 length is 14 residues. Germline CDR1 and CDR2: MNHNY and SVGAGI (reference sequence). The trim removed 6 bases at V and 4 bases at J, leaving 4 bases unmatched. This CDR3 reads CASRTAGGYNEQFF. The DNA for the CDR3 is TGTGCCAGCAGAACAGCGGGAGGTTACAATGAGCAGTTCTTC.

The chain links TRBV2 to TRBJ2-5; 11 bases are shared with TRBD2. Trimming took 1 base from V and 0 from J; bases not matched to a gene: 1. This CDR3 is 16 amino acids long. Germline V gene lookup returns CDR1 SNHLY and CDR2 FYNNEI. CDR3 loop: CASSEGGLADQETQYF. The DNA of the CDR3 is TGTGCCAGCAGTGAAGGGGGACTAGCGGACCAAGAGACCCAGTACTTC.

This clone was detected a few times. This sequence joins TRBV23-1 and TRBJ2-3, with D possibly being TRBD1 (6 bases). TRBV23-1 belongs to the ORF category, with a function that is uncertain. This CDR3 region has 16 residues. The germline V and J ends were trimmed by 6 bases and 0 bases, with 16 bases remaining between them. The CDR3 region is CASRRTVIGSTDTQYF. The CDR3 DNA sequence: TGCGCCAGCAGGAGGACAGTTATCGGAAGCACAGATACGCAGTATTTT.

The CDR3 DNA is TGTGCCAGCAGATTAGGGACAGGGAACACCGGGGAGCTGTTTTTT. This encodes CASRLGTGNTGELFF. The chain has TRBV7-3 and TRBJ2-2; 8 nucleotides match TRBD1. The germline V gene encodes CDR1 SGHTA and CDR2 FQGTGA. V was clipped by 6 bases and J by 1 base; unmatched bases: 4. This CDR3 region has 15 residues. The complete variable domain, with remaining parts taken from reference TRBV7-3 and TRBJ2-2, reads GAGVSQTPSNKVTEKGKYVELRCDPISGHTALYWYRQSLGQGPEFLIYFQGTGAADDSGLPNDRFFAVRPEGSVSTLKIQRTERGDSAVYLCASRLGTGNTGELFFGEGSRLTVL.

There are a few counts of this clone. The J gene is TRBJ2-7, the V gene TRBV28, with 9 bases identical to TRBD2. The CDR3 runs 15 residues. CDR1 MDHEN and CDR2 SYDVKM come from the germline V gene. V trimming: 7 bases; J trimming: 0 bases; junction bases outside the gene matches: 7. DNA of the CDR3: TGTGCCAGCACCGTTAGCGGGAGAGGCTCCTACGAGCAGTACTTC. Translating gives CASTVSGRGSYEQYF.

This clone occurred many times. This chain connects TRBV7-2 to TRBJ2-7, with TRBD2 matching over 8 bases. Looked up from germline, CDR1 is SGHTA and CDR2 is FQGNSA. The CDR3 has 13 residues. The trim removed 5 bases at V and 5 bases at J, leaving 5 bases unmatched. Here the CDR3 DNA reads TGTGCCAGCAGCCTCGGGACTAGAGACGAGCAGTACTTC. Translation: CASSLGTRDEQYF.

This clone turned up a few times. J is TRBJ2-1 and V is TRBV2; 11 positions match TRBD2. Trimming cost V 6 bases and J 5 bases; bases outside gene matches: 15. CDR1 is SNHLY and CDR2 is FYNNEI in the germline V gene. The CDR3 has 18 residues. CDR3: CASRLTSGTIPSNNEQFF. The DNA of the CDR3 is TGTGCCAGCAGACTGACTAGCGGGACTATCCCAAGCAACAATGAGCAGTTCTTC.

This clone was found a few times. The chain recombines TRBV7-9 with TRBJ2-7; a possible D gene is TRBD1 (6 bases). In germline, CDR1 is SEHNR, CDR2 FQNEAQ (reference sequence). Trimming removed 4 bases from V and 5 bases from J, with 15 bases in between. The CDR3 has 14 residues. The CDR3 bases are TGTGCCAGCAGCTCGGACAGACTGGGCCACGAGCAGTACTTC. As protein: CASSSDRLGHEQYF.